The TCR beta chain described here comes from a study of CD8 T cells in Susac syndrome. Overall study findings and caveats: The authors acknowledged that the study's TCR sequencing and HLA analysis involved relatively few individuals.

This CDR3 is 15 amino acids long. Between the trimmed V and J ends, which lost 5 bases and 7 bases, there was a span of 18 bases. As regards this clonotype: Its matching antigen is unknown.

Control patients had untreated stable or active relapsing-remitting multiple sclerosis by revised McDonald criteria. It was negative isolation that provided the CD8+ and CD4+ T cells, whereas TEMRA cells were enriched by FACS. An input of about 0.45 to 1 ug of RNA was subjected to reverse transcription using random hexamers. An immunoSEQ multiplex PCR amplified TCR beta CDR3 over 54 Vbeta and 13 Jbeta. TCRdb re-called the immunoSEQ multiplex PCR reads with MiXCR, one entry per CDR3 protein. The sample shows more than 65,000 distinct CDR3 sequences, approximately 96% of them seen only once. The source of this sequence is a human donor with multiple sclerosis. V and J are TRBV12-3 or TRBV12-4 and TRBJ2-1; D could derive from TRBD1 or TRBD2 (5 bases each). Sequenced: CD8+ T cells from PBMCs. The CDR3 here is CASSLPWGSENEQFF. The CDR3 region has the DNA TGTGCCAGCAGTCTACCATGGGGGTCGGAGAATGAGCAGTTCTTC.